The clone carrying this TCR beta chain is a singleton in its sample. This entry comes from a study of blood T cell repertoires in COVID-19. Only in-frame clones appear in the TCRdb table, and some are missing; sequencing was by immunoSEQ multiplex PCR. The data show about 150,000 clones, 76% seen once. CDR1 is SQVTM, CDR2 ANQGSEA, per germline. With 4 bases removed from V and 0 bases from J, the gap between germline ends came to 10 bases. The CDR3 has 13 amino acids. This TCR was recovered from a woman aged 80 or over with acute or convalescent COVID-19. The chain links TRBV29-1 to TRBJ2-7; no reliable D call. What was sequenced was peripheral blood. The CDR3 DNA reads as TGCAGCGTTGTTGTCGGTAGCTCCTACGAGCAGTACTTC. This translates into CSVVVGSSYEQYF.